The 28 T cell receptor beta chains below come from one sample, sequenced in a study of blood T cell repertoires in COVID-19. TCRdb keeps only in-frame clones here, not all; method: immunoSEQ multiplex PCR. Here the sample spans about 240,000 clones, more than 75% being singletons. Input material: peripheral blood. These receptors all stem from an older woman with active or convalescent COVID-19.

The table lists this clone with a count of one. CDR3 DNA sequence: TGTGCCAGCAGTCGACAGGGGAGATATGGCTACACCTTC. This gives the protein CASSRQGRYGYTF. This chain joins TRBV12-3 or TRBV12-4 and TRBJ1-2; TRBD1 matches 8 bases. With V trimmed by 5 bases and J by 5 bases, 4 bases remained unmatched. The CDR3 runs to 13 residues.

CDR3 coding DNA: TGTGCCAGCACCGCAGAGGGGACAGTGACTGAAGCTTTCTTT. Amino acids: CASTAEGTVTEAFF. The V call is TRBV16, the J call TRBJ1-1; 7 bases agree with TRBD1. V lost 7 bases and J lost 5; bases outside the gene matches: 10. The germline V gene encodes CDR1 KGHSY and CDR2 FQNENV. The CDR3 contains 14 residues.

The rearrangement uses TRBV27 and TRBJ1-2, with 11 bases that match TRBD1. The J segment lost 3 bases and the V segment lost 5 bases, leaving 17 bases of the junction unmatched. The CDR3 runs to 19 residues. The germline V gene encodes CDR1 MNHEY and CDR2 SMNVEV (reference sequence). The CDR3 nucleotides are TGTGCCAGCAGTCCTCTGAGAGGGGGGGTGGACAGGGGGCACTATGGCTACACCTTC. This codes for CASSPLRGGVDRGHYGYTF.

This clone was seen more than once but under ten times. The CDR3 nucleotides read TGCGCCAGCAGCCCCGGACAGGGTCTATTCGGCACTGAAGCTTTCTTT. This encodes CASSPGQGLFGTEAFF. The chain has TRBV5-1 and TRBJ1-1, with TRBD1 matching 8 bases. Losses at the gene ends were 4 bases for V and 4 bases for J; bases not matched to a gene: 12. The CDR3 is made up of 16 amino acids. Germline CDR1 reads SGHRS; CDR2 reads YFSETQ.

The chain links TRBV6-5 to TRBJ1-1; 7 positions agree with TRBD1. There are 15 residues in the CDR3. Germline CDR1 is MNHEY and CDR2 is SVGAGI. Losses at the gene ends were 5 bases for V and 3 bases for J; bases not matched to a gene: 9. In DNA, the CDR3 is TGTGCCAGCAGTACTTACAGGGGTATTTACACTGAAGCTTTCTTT. This codes for CASSTYRGIYTEAFF.

The V gene is TRBV5-1, the J gene TRBJ1-1; 7 positions agree with TRBD1. This CDR3 contains 14 residues. Germline assignment: CDR1 SGHRS and CDR2 YFSETQ. V trimming: 2 bases; J trimming: 4 bases; junction bases outside the gene matches: 5. CDR3 amino acids: CASSFQGGGTEAFF. CDR3 nucleotides: TGCGCCAGCAGCTTCCAGGGGGGAGGCACTGAAGCTTTCTTT.

This clone was counted a few times. The chain carries TRBV7-9 and TRBJ1-2; 9 bases agree with TRBD1. Germline trimming cut 5 bases from V and 8 bases from J; bases unmatched to any gene: 6. The CDR3 extends over 13 amino acids. CDR1 is SEHNR and CDR2 is FQNEAQ in the germline V gene (reference sequence). The DNA of the CDR3 is TGTGCCAGCAGCGACCGGGACAGGGAAGGCTACACCTTC. Its protein product is CASSDRDREGYTF.

The CDR3 is CASSTHDRNTEAFF. Here the CDR3 DNA reads TGTGCCAGCAGTACCCATGACAGGAACACTGAAGCTTTCTTT. The V gene is TRBV6-5, the J gene TRBJ1-1; maybe TRBD1 (5 bases). Between the trimmed V and J ends, which lost 5 bases and 1 base, there was a span of 11 bases. Looked up from germline, CDR1 is MNHEY and CDR2 is SVGAGI. This CDR3 has 14 amino acids.

This clone has just one count. The V gene is TRBV10-2, the J gene TRBJ1-6; D might be TRBD1 (6 bases). This CDR3 spans 17 amino acids. Looked up from germline, CDR1 is WSHSY and CDR2 is SAAADI. V was trimmed by 4 bases and J by 0 bases, leaving 13 bases between them. The CDR3 loop is CASSATGGSSYNSPLHF. The CDR3 bases are TGCGCCAGCAGTGCGACAGGCGGGAGCTCCTATAATTCACCCCTCCACTTT.

The chain employs TRBV6-6 and TRBJ2-7, with 8 bases identical to TRBD1. The germline gives CDR1 MNHNY, CDR2 SVGAGI (reference sequence). The CDR3 consists of 14 residues. V lost 5 bases, J lost 4 bases, and 7 bases stayed unmatched. CDR3 sequence reads: CASSLGQGRYEQYF. DNA for the CDR3: TGTGCCAGCAGTCTAGGACAGGGACGGTACGAGCAGTACTTC.

The chain is built from TRBV7-9 and TRBJ2-5; 8 bases align to TRBD2. The junction had 24 bases not matched to a gene; V was cut back by 7 bases and J by 5 bases. CDR3 length equals 19 residues. CDR1 is SEHNR, CDR2 FQNEAQ, per germline (reference sequence). CDR3 residues: CASTPGWVAGRLASETQYF. The DNA of the CDR3 is TGTGCCAGCACCCCAGGGTGGGTGGCAGGCCGACTAGCGAGCGAGACCCAGTACTTC. The full variable domain, with the rest looked up from reference TRBV7-9 and TRBJ2-5, is DTGVSQNPRHKITKRGQNVTFRCDPISEHNRLYWYRQTLGQGPEFLTYFQNEAQLEKSRLLSDRFSAERPKGSFSTLEIQRTEQGDSAMYLCASTPGWVAGRLASETQYFGPGTRLLVL.

Only a few counts were recorded for this clone. This sequence joins TRBV19 and TRBJ2-7, with TRBD1 matching over 8 bases. The CDR3 consists of 14 residues. The junction had 10 bases not matched to a gene; V was cut back by 9 bases and J by 3 bases. From germline, CDR1 is LNHDA and CDR2 SQIVND (reference sequence). The CDR3 region has the DNA TGTGCCAGCCGGGCTGACAGGGGATACTACGAGCAGTACTTC. It translates to CASRADRGYYEQYF.

The V and J genes are TRBV4-1 and TRBJ1-4; 8 nucleotides match TRBD1. The CDR3 is 15 amino acids. V lost 3 bases to trimming and J lost 8 bases; unmatched junction nucleotides: 8. Germline V gives CDR1 MGHRA, CDR2 YSYEKL. CDR3 DNA sequence: TGCGCCAGCAGCCATCTGGACAGGGAGGAAGAAAAACTGTTTTTT. As protein: CASSHLDREEEKLFF.

In DNA form, the CDR3 reads TGTGCCAGTAAACCGGGACACGGATCCTACGAGCAGTACTTC. Translated: CASKPGHGSYEQYF. This chain links TRBV7-2 with TRBJ2-7; maybe TRBD1 (6 bases). Per the germline V gene, CDR1 is SGHTA and CDR2 is FQGNSA. The CDR3 loop spans 14 amino acids. The V end lost 9 bases, the J end lost 1 base, and 16 bases lay between the germline ends.

V is TRBV20-1 and J is TRBJ2-2; 16 bases map to TRBD2. Germline V gene lookup returns CDR1 DFQATT and CDR2 SNEGSKA (reference sequence). V was pared by 3 bases and J by 5 bases, with 18 bases of the junction left unmatched. The CDR3 has 21 amino acids. The CDR3 protein is CSASPPNAGTSGGAWTGELFF. The CDR3 DNA is TGCAGTGCTAGTCCTCCAAACGCCGGGACTAGCGGGGGGGCCTGGACCGGGGAGCTGTTTTTT.

The DNA for the CDR3 is TGTGCCAGCAGTCCCCTTGCGGAGCAAGAGACCCAGTACTTC. As protein: CASSPLAEQETQYF. The rearrangement joins TRBV27 to TRBJ2-5, with no clear D. V lost 5 bases and J 2 bases, leaving 12 bases between the germline ends. The CDR3 runs 14 residues. CDR1 MNHEY and CDR2 SMNVEV come from the germline V gene (reference sequence).

The chain is built from TRBV5-4 and TRBJ1-1; TRBD1 matches at 8 bases. The CDR3 contains 17 residues. The germline gives CDR1 SGHNT, CDR2 YYREEE (reference sequence). V lost 0 bases to trimming and J lost 1 base; unmatched junction nucleotides: 8. This chain's CDR3 is CASSLGQGARKNTEAFF. The CDR3 DNA reads as TGTGCCAGCAGCTTGGGGCAGGGGGCGCGTAAGAACACTGAAGCTTTCTTT. Together with reference TRBV5-4 and TRBJ1-1, the CDR3 gives the full variable domain: ETGVTQSPTHLIKTRGQQVTLRCSSQSGHNTVSWYQQALGQGPQFIFQYYREEENGRGNFPPRFSGLQFPNYSSELNVNALELDDSALYLCASSLGQGARKNTEAFFGQGTRLTVV.

This clone was recorded a few times. The rearrangement joins TRBV5-1 to TRBJ2-7; 14 bases are a match to TRBD2. The CDR3 covers 16 residues. Germline trimming cut 0 bases from V and 6 bases from J; bases unmatched to any gene: 5. The germline V gene has CDR1 SGHRS and CDR2 YFSETQ. The CDR3 loop is CASSLGLAGGPVEQYF. The CDR3 nucleotides are TGCGCCAGCAGCTTGGGACTAGCGGGGGGGCCTGTCGAGCAGTACTTC.

The chain is built from TRBV2 and TRBJ2-3; D gene ambiguous. Deletions cut 4 bases from V and 6 bases from J, with 5 bases between. The CDR3 is 11 residues long. CDR1 and CDR2 (germline): SNHLY, FYNNEI. CDR3 protein: CASSVRDTQYF. The CDR3 region has the DNA TGTGCCAGCAGTGTTCGGGATACGCAGTATTTT.

This clone occurred a few times. This sequence joins TRBV4-1 and TRBJ1-2, with D maybe TRBD1 (5 bases). Between the trimmed V and J ends, which lost 7 bases and 2 bases, there was a span of 14 bases. The CDR3 length is 14 residues. Germline V gene sequence: CDR1 MGHRA, CDR2 YSYEKL. The CDR3 is CASNDRGINYGYTF. CDR3 bases: TGCGCCAGCAACGATAGGGGCATCAACTATGGCTACACCTTC.

This sequence joins TRBV3-1 (or the pseudogene TRBV3-2) and TRBJ1-2; 10 nucleotides line up with TRBD1. Germline CDR1 and CDR2: LGHDT and YNNKEL (reference sequence). CDR3 length equals 13 residues. V shed 0 bases, J shed 11 bases, and the junction held 3 bases outside the gene matches. The CDR3 reads CASSQDRQGAYTF. CDR3 nucleotide sequence: TGTGCCAGCAGCCAAGATCGACAGGGGGCATACACCTTC.

This rearrangement joins TRBV3-1 (or the pseudogene TRBV3-2) to TRBJ2-5; 10 bases match TRBD2. This CDR3 spans 14 amino acids. The trim removed 8 bases at V and 2 bases at J, leaving 5 bases unmatched. Germline V gives CDR1 LGHDT, CDR2 YNNKEL (reference sequence). The CDR3 here is CASWLAGAQETQYF. As DNA, the CDR3 is TGTGCCAGCTGGCTAGCGGGGGCTCAAGAGACCCAGTACTTC.

The chain joins TRBV18 to TRBJ1-6; TRBD1 is a possible D gene (6 bases). The germline CDR1 and CDR2 sequences are KGHSH and LQKENI. The CDR3 covers 14 residues. With 4 bases removed from V and 5 bases from J, the gap between germline ends came to 9 bases. The CDR3 region has the DNA TGTGCCAGCTCACAAAGGACAGATAATTCACCCCTCCACTTT. It yields the protein CASSQRTDNSPLHF.

The chain employs TRBV7-3 and TRBJ2-1; D remains ambiguous. This CDR3 has 13 amino acids. V was trimmed by 2 bases and J by 7 bases, leaving 9 bases between them. CDR1 is SGHTA, CDR2 FQGTGA, per germline. The CDR3 here is CASSLDTANEQFF. Written as DNA, the CDR3 is TGTGCCAGCAGCTTAGATACAGCTAATGAGCAGTTCTTC. The whole variable domain, remainder taken from reference TRBV7-3 and TRBJ2-1, is GAGVSQTPSNKVTEKGKYVELRCDPISGHTALYWYRQSLGQGPEFLIYFQGTGAADDSGLPNDRFFAVRPEGSVSTLKIQRTERGDSAVYLCASSLDTANEQFFGPGTRLTVL.

The chain employs TRBV7-9 and TRBJ1-4; 9 bases match TRBD1. V dropped 5 bases and J dropped 8; count of bases not matched to a gene: 6. Germline CDR1 reads SEHNR; CDR2 reads FQNEAQ (reference sequence). This CDR3 is built from 14 residues. In DNA form, the CDR3 reads TGTGCCAGCAGCCTACAGGGGGCAGGAGAAAAACTGTTTTTT. Amino acids: CASSLQGAGEKLFF.

This clone was observed a few times. This chain joins TRBV5-1 and TRBJ1-2, with 8 bases that match TRBD1. CDR3 length: 13 residues. The V segment lost 9 bases and the J segment 4 bases; nucleotides outside the gene matches: 8. Germline V gene data show CDR1 as SGHRS and CDR2 as YFSETQ. CDR3 protein: CATTTGASYGYTF. As DNA, the CDR3 is TGCGCCACTACGACAGGGGCTAGCTATGGCTACACCTTC.

The chain joins TRBV19 to TRBJ2-3; possibly TRBD1 for D (6 bases). This CDR3 contains 18 residues. Germline V gene data show CDR1 as LNHDA and CDR2 as SQIVND (reference sequence). Trimming removed 3 bases at V and 0 bases at J, with 19 bases between. The CDR3 reads CASSMGQRTGYSTDTQYF. The CDR3 DNA follows: TGTGCCAGTAGTATGGGTCAGAGAACAGGGTACAGCACAGATACGCAGTATTTT.

Remarks on this clone: This same CDR3 is encoded by further DNA sequences in the sample. The chain uses TRBV7-9 and TRBJ2-2; tentatively, D is TRBD1 (5 bases). The CDR3 sequence is 13 residues long. Germline CDR1 SEHNR, CDR2 FQNEAQ (reference sequence). Trimming removed 5 bases from V and 6 bases from J, with 10 bases in between. The CDR3 DNA follows: TGTGCCAGCAGCCTAAGGGGTCCCGGGGAGCTGTTTTTT. This gives the protein CASSLRGPGELFF.